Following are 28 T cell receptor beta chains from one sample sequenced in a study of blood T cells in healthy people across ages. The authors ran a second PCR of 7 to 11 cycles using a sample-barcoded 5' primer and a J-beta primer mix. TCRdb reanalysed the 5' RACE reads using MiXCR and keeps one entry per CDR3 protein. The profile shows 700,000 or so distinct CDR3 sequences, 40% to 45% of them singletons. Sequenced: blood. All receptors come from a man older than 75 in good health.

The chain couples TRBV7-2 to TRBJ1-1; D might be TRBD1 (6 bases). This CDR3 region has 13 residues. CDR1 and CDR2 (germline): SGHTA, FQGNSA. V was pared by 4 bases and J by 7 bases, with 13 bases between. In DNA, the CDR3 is TGTGCCAGCAGCTCCCCGGACAGCGGTGAAGCTTTCTTT. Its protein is CASSSPDSGEAFF.

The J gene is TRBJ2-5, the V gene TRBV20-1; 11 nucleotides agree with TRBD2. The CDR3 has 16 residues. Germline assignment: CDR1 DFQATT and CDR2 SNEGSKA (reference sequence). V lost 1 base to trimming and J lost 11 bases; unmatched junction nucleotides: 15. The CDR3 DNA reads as TGCAGTGCTAGAGCGGAAGATAGCGGGAGGGCCGGGACTCAGTACTTC. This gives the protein CSARAEDSGRAGTQYF.

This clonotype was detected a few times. The CDR3 region is CATRTNTGELFF. In DNA, the CDR3 is TGTGCCACCCGGACAAACACCGGGGAGCTGTTTTTT. The gene calls are TRBV12-3 or TRBV12-4 and TRBJ2-2, with a weak D call TRBD1 (5 bases). This CDR3 is built from 12 residues. With 10 bases removed from V and 2 bases from J, the gap between germline ends came to 8 bases.

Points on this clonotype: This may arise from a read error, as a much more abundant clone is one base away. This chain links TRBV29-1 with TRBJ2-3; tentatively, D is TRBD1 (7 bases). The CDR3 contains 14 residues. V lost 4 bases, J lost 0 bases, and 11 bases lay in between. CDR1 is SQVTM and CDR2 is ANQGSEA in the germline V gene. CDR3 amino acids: CSVGAGQSTDTQYF. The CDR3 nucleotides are TGCAGCGTTGGCGCGGGACAGAGCACAGATACGCAGTATTTT.

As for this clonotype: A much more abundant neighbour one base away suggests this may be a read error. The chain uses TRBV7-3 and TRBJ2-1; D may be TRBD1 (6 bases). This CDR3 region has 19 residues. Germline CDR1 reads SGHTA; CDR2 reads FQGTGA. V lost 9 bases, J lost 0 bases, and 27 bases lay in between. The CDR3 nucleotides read TGTGCCAGAAGCCCCCCGACTGGGGGCCCGTCGAGCTCCTACAATGAGCAGTTCTTC. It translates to CARSPPTGGPSSSYNEQFF.

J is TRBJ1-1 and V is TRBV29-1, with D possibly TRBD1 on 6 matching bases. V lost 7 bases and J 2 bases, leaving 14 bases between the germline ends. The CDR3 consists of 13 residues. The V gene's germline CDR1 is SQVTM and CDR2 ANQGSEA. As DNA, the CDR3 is TGCAGCGCCGAGCGGACAGAAAACACTGAAGCTTTCTTT. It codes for CSAERTENTEAFF.

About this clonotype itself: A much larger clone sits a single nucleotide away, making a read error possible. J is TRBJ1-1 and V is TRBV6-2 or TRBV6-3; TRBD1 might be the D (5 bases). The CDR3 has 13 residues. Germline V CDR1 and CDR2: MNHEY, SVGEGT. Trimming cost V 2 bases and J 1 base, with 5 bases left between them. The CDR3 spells CASSYRGNTEAFF. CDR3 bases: TGTGCCAGCAGTTACAGGGGGAACACTGAAGCTTTCTTT.

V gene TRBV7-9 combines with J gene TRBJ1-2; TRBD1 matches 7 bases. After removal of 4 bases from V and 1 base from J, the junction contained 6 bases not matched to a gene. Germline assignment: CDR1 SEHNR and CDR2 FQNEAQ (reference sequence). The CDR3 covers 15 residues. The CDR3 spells CASSSGTDYNYGYTF. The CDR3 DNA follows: TGTGCCAGCAGCTCCGGGACAGACTATAACTATGGCTACACCTTC.

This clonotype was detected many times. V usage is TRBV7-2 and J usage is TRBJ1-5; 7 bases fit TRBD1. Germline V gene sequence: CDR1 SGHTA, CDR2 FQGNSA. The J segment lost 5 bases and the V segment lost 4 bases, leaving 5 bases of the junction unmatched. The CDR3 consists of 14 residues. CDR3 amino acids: CASSSRDSYQPQHF. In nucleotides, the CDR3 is TGTGCCAGCAGCTCCCGGGACAGTTATCAGCCCCAGCATTTT.

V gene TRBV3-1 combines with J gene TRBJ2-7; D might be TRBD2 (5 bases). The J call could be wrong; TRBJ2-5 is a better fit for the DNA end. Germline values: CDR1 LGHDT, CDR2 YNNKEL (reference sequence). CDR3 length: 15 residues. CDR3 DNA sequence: TGTGCCAGCAGCATCGTGGGAGACGGACAAGAGACCCAGTACTTC. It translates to CASSIVGDGQETQYF.

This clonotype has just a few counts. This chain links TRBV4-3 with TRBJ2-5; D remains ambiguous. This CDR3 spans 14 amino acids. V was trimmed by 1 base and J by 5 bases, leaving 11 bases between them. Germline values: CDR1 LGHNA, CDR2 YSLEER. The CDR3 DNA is TGCGCCAGCAGCCAAGTGGTCCCAGCGGAGACCCAGTACTTC. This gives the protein CASSQVVPAETQYF.

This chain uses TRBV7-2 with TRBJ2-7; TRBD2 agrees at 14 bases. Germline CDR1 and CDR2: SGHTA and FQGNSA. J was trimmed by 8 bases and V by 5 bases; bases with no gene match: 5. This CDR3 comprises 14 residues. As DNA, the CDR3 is TGTGCCAGCAGCCCCGGGACTAGCGGGAGACAGCAGTACTTC. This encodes CASSPGTSGRQQYF.

CDR3 region: CASSATGGEQYF. The DNA for the CDR3 is TGTGCCAGCAGCGCGACAGGGGGTGAGCAGTACTTC. V gene TRBV6-5 combines with J gene TRBJ2-7, with TRBD1 matching 9 bases. CDR1 and CDR2 (germline): MNHEY, SVGAGI. V gave up 6 bases and J gave up 7 bases; unmatched junction bases: 4. The CDR3 is 12 amino acids.

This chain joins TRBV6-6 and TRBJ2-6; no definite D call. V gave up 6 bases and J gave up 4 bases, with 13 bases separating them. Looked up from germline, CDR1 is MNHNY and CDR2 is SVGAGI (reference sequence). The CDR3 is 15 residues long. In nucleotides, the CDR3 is TGTGCCAGCAGACTCATTCGACACGGGGCCAACGTCCTGACTTTC. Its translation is CASRLIRHGANVLTF.

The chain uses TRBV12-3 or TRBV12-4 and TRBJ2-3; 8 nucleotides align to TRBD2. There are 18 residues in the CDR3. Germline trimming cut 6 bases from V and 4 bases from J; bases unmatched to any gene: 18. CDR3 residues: CASRRNEGTSGRSDTQYF. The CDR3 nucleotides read TGTGCCAGCAGAAGAAATGAAGGGACCAGCGGGAGATCAGATACGCAGTATTTT.

The CDR3 DNA follows: TGTGCCAGCAGTTACGCCGCCCCGACACGACCATCCAACTATGGCTACACCTTC. This sequence encodes CASSYAAPTRPSNYGYTF. This rearrangement joins TRBV6-5 to TRBJ1-2; D call uncertain. The CDR3 length is 18 residues. Between the trimmed V and J ends, which lost 2 bases and 2 bases, there was a span of 21 bases. CDR1 is MNHEY, CDR2 SVGAGI, per germline.

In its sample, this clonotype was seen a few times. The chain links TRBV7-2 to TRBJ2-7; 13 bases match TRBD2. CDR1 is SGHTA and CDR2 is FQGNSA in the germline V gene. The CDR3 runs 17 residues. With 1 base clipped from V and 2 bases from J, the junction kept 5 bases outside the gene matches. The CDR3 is CASSLVGLAGVTYEQYF. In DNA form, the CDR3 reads TGTGCCAGCAGCTTAGTAGGACTAGCGGGAGTAACCTACGAGCAGTACTTC.

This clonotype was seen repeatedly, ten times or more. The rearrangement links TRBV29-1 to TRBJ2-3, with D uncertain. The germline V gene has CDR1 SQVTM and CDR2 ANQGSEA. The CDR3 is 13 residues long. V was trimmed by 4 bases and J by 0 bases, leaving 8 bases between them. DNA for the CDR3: TGCAGCGTTGGTACATTAAGCACAGATACGCAGTATTTT. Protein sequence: CSVGTLSTDTQYF.

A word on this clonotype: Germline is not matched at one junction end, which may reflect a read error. This CDR3 is CANSFPPGTGSPGELFF. The CDR3 DNA reads as TGTGCCAACAGCTTCCCTCCAGGGACAGGGTCTCCCGGGGAGCTGTTTTTT. The chain uses TRBV7-9 and TRBJ2-2; 9 bases are a match to TRBD1. CDR1 is SEHNR and CDR2 is FQNEAQ in the germline V gene (reference sequence). The CDR3 totals 17 residues.

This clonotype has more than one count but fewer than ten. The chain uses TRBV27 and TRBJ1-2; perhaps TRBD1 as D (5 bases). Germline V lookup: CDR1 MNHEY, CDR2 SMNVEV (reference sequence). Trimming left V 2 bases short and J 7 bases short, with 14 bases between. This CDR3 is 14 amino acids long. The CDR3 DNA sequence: TGTGCCAGCAGTTTACGGGGGAGAGGTTTTGGCTACACCTTC. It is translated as CASSLRGRGFGYTF.

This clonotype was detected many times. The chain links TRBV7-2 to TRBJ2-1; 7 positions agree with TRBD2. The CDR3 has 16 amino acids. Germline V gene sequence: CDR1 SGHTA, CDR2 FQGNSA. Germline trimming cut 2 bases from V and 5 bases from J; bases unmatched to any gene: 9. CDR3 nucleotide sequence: TGTGCCAGCAGCTTAACCCTGGCTAGCGGAAACAATGAGCAGTTCTTC. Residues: CASSLTLASGNNEQFF.

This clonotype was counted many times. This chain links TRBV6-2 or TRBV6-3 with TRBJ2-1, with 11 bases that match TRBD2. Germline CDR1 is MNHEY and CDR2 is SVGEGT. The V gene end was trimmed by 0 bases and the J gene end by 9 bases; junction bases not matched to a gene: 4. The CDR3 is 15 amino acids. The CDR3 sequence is CASSYSRGLAGEQFF. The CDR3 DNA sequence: TGTGCCAGCAGTTACTCGCGAGGACTAGCGGGTGAGCAGTTCTTC.

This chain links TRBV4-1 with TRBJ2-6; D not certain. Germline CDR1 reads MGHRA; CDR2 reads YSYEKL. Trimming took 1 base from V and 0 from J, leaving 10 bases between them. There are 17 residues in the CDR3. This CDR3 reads CASSQGPTSSGANVLTF. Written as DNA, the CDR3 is TGCGCCAGCAGCCAAGGGCCTACCAGCTCTGGGGCCAACGTCCTGACTTTC.

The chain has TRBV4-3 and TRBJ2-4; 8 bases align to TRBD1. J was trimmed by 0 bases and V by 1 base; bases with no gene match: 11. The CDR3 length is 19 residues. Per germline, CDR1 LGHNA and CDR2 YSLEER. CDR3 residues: CASSQGTTGGSLAKNIQYF. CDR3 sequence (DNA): TGCGCCAGCAGCCAAGGGACAACAGGGGGTTCACTAGCCAAAAACATTCAGTACTTC.

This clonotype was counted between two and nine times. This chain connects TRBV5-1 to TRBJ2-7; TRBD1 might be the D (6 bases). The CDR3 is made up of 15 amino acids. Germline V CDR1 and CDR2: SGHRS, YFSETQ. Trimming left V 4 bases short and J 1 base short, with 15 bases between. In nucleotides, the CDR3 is TGCGCCAGCAGCCGACAGGCCCCTAGGTCCTACGAGCAGTACTTC. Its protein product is CASSRQAPRSYEQYF.

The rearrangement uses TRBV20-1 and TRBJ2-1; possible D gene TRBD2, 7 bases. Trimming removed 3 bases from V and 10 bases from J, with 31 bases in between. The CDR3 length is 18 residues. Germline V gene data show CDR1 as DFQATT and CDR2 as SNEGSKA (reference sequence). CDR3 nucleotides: TGCAGTGCTAGGGGCTCGGGGGGCGGTCAGGATAGTTCCTACGAGCAGTTCTTC. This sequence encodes CSARGSGGGQDSSYEQFF.

The CDR3, as DNA: TGCAGTGCTGAAGTAGCCGGGAAGACCCAGTTCTTC. Translating it yields CSAEVAGKTQFF. This chain connects TRBV20-1 to TRBJ2-1; the D gene is possibly TRBD2 (5 bases). Trimming shortened V by 5 bases and J by 13 bases, and 18 bases separated the two germline ends. Germline V gene data show CDR1 as DFQATT and CDR2 as SNEGSKA (reference sequence). The length of the CDR3 is 12 residues.

The CDR3 sequence: CASTHPQGEANYGYTF. The CDR3 coding sequence is TGTGCCAGCACCCACCCCCAGGGGGAAGCTAACTATGGCTACACCTTC. The V call is TRBV28, the J call TRBJ1-2, with 7 bases that match TRBD1. The V gene end was trimmed by 7 bases and the J gene end by 0 bases; junction bases not matched to a gene: 11. CDR1 and CDR2 (germline): MDHEN, SYDVKM. There are 16 residues in the CDR3.